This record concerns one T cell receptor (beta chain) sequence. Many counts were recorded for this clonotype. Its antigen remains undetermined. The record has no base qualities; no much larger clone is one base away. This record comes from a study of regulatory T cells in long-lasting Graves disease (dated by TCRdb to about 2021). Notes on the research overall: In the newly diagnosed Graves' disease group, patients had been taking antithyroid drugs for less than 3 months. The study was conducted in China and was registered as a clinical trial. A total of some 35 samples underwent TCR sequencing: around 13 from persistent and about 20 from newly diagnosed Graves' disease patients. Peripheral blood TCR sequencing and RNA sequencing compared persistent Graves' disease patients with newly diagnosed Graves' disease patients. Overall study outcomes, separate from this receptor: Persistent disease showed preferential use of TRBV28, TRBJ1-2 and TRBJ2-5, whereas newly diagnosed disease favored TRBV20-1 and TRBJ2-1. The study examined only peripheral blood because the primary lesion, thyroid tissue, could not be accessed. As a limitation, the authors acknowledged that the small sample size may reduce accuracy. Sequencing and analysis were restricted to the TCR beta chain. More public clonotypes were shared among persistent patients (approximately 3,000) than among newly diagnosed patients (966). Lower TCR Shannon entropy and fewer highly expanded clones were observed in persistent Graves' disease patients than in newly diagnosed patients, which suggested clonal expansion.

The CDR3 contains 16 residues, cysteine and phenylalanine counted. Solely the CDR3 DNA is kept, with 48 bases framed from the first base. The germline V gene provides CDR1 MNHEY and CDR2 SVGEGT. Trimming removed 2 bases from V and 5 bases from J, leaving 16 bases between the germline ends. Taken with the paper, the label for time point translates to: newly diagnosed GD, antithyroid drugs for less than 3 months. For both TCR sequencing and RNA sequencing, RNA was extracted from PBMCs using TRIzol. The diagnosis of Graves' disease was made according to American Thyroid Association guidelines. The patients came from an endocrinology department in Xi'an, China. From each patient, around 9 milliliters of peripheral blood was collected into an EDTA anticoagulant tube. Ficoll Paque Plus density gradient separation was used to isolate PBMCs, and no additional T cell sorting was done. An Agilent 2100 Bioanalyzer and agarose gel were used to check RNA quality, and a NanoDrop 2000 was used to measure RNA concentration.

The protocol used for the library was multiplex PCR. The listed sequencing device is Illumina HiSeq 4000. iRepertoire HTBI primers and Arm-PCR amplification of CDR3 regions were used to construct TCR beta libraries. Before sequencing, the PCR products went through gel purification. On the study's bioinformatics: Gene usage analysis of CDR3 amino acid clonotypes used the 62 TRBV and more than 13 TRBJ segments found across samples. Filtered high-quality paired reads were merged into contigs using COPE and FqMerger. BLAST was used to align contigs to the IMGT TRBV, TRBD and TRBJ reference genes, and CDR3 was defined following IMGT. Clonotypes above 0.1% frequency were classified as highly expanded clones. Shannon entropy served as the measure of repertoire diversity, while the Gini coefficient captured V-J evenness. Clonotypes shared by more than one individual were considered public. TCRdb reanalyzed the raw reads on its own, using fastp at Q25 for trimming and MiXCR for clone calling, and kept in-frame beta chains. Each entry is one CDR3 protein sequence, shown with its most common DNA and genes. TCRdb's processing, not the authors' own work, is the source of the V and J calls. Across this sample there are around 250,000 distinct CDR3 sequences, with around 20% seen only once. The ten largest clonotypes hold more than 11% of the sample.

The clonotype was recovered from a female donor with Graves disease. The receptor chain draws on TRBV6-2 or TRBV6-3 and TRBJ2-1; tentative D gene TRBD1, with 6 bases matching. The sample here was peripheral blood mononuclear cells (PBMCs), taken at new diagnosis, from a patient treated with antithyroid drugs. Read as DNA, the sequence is TGTGCCAGCAGTTACCACGGGACATCGGGGAACAATGAGCAGTTCTTC. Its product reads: CASSYHGTSGNNEQFF.